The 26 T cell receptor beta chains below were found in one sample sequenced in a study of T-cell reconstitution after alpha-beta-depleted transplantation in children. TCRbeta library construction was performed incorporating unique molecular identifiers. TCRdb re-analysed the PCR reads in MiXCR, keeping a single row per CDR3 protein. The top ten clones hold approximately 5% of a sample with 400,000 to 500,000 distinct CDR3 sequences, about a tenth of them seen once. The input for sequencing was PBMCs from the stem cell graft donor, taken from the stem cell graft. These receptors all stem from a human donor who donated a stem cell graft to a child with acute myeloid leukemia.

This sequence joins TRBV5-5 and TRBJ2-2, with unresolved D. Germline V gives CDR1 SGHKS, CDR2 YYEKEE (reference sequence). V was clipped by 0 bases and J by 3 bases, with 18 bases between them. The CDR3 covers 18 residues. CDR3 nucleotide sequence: TGTGCCAGCAGCTTGGCGGCCAGCACCGGACGGGACACCGGGGAGCTGTTTTTT. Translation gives CASSLAASTGRDTGELFF. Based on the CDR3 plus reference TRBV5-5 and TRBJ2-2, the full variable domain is DAGVTQSPTHLIKTRGQQVTLRCSPISGHKSVSWYQQVLGQGPQFIFQYYEKEERGRGNFPDRFSARQFPNYSSELNVNALLLGDSALYLCASSLAASTGRDTGELFFGEGSRLTVL.

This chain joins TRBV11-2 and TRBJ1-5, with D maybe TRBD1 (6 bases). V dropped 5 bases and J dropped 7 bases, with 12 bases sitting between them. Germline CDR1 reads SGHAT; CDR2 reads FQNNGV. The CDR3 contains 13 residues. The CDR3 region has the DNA TGTGCCAGCAGCGTTACAGGGTACCAGCCCCAGCATTTT. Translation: CASSVTGYQPQHF.

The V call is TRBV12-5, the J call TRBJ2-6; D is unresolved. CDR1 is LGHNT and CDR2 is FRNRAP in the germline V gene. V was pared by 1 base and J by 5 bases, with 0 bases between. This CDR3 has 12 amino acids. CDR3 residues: CASGLGANVLTF. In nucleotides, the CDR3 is TGTGCTAGTGGTTTGGGGGCCAACGTCCTGACTTTC. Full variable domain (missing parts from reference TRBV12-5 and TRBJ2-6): DARVTQTPRHKVTEMGQEVTMRCQPILGHNTVFWYRQTMMQGLELLAYFRNRAPLDDSGMPKDRFSAEMPDATLATLKIQPSEPRDSAVYFCASGLGANVLTFGAGSRLTVL.

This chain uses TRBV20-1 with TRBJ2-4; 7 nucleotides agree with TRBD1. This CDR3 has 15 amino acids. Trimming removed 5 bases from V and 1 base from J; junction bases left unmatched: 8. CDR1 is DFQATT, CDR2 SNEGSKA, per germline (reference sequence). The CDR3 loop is CSAFSLQGAKNIQYF. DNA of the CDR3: TGCAGTGCTTTTTCCTTACAGGGGGCCAAAAACATTCAGTACTTC.

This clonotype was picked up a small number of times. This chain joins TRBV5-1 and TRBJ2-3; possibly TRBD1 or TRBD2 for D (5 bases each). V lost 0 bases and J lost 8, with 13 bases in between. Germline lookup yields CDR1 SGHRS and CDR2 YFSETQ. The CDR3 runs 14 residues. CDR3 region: CASSLGIRDGTQYF. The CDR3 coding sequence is TGCGCCAGCAGCTTGGGAATTAGGGACGGTACGCAGTATTTT.

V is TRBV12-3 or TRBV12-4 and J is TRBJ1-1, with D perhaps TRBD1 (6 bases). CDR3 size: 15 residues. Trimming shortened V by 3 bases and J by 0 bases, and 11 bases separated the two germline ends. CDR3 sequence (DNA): TGTGCCAGCAGTTTGCCACAGGGATTGAACACTGAAGCTTTCTTT. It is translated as CASSLPQGLNTEAFF.

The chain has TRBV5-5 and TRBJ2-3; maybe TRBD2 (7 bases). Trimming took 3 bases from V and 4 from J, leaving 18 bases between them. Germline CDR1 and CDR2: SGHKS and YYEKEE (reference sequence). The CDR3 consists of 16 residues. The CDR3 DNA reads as TGTGCCAGCAGCTCTATCGGGGGGCTAGCCTCAGATACGCAGTATTTT. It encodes CASSSIGGLASDTQYF.

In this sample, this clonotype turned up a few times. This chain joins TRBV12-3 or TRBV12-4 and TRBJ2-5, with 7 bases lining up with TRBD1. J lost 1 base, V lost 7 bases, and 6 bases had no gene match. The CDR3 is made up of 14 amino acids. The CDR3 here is CASTKGQPQETQYF. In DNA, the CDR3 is TGTGCCAGCACCAAGGGACAGCCCCAAGAGACCCAGTACTTC.

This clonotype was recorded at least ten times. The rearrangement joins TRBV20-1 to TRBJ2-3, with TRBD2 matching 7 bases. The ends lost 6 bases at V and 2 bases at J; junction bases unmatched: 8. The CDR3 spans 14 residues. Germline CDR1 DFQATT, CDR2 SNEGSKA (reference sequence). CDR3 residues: CSAPLATVTDTQYF. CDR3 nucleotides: TGCAGTGCCCCACTAGCGACGGTCACAGATACGCAGTATTTT.

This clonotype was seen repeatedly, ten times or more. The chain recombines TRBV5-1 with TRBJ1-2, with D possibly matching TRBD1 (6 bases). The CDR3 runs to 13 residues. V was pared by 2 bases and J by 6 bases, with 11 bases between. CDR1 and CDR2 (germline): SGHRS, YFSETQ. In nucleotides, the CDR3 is TGCGCCAGCAGCTTAGGGGCAGGGGATGGCTACACCTTC. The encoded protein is CASSLGAGDGYTF. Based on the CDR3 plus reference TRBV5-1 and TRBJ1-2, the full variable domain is KAGVTQTPRYLIKTRGQQVTLSCSPISGHRSVSWYQQTPGQGLQFLFEYFSETQRNKGNFPGRFSGRQFSNSRSEMNVSTLELGDSALYLCASSLGAGDGYTFGSGTRLTVV.

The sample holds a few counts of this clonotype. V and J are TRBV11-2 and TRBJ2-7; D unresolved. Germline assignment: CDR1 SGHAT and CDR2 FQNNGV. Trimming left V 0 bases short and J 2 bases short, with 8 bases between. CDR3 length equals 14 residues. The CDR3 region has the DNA TGTGCCAGCAGCTTAGATCCAGGACCCTACGAGCAGTACTTC. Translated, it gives CASSLDPGPYEQYF. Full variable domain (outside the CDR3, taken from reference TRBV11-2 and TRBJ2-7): EAGVAQSPRYKIIEKRQSVAFWCNPISGHATLYWYQQILGQGPKLLIQFQNNGVVDDSQLPKDRFSAERLKGVDSTLKIQPAKLEDSAVYLCASSLDPGPYEQYFGPGTRLTVT.

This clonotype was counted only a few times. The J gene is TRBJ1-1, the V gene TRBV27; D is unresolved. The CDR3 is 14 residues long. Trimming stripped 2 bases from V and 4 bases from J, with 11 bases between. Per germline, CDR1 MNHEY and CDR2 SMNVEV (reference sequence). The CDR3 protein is CASSLASTITEAFF. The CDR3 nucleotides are TGTGCCAGCAGTTTAGCCTCGACGATCACTGAAGCTTTCTTT.

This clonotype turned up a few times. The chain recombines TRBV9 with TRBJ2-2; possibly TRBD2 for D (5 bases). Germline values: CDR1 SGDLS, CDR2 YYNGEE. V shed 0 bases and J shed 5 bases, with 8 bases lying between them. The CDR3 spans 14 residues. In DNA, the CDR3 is TGTGCCAGCAGCGTAGGCGGGCCGACCGGGGAGCTGTTTTTT. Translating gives CASSVGGPTGELFF.

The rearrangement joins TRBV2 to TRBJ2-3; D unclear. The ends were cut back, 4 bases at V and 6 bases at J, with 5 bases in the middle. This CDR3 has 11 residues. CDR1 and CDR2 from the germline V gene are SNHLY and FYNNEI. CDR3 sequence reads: CASSVRDTQYF. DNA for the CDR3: TGTGCCAGCAGTGTTAGGGATACGCAGTATTTT.

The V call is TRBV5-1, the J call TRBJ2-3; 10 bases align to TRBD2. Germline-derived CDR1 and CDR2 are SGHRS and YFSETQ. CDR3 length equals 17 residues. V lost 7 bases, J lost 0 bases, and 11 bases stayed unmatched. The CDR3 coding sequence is TGCGCCAGCCTAAAAGGAAGCGGGAGGGCCAGCACAGATACGCAGTATTTT. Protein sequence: CASLKGSGRASTDTQYF.

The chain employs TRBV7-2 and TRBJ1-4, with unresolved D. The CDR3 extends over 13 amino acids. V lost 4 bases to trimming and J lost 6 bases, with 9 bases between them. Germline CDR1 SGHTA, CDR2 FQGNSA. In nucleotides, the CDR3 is TGTGCCAGCAGCTCGTATATAGATGAAAAACTGTTTTTT. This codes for CASSSYIDEKLFF.

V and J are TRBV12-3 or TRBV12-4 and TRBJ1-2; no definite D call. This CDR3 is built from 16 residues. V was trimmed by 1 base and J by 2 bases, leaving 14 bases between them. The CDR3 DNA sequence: TGTGCCAGCAGTTTAGGGGGTTTAGGGCCGAACTATGGCTACACCTTC. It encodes CASSLGGLGPNYGYTF.

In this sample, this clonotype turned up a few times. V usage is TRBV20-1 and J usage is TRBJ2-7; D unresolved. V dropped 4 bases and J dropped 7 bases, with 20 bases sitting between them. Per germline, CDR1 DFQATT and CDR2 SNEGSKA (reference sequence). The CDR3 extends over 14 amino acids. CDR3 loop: CSAKPYEAAAEQYF. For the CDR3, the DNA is TGCAGTGCTAAACCCTACGAAGCTGCAGCGGAGCAGTACTTC.

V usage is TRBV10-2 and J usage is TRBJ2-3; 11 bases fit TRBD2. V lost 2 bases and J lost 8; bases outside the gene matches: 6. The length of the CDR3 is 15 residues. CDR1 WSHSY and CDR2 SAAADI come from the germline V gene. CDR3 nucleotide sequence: TGCGCCAGCAGTGAGCCACTAGCGGGGGAGGGTACGCAGTATTTT. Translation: CASSEPLAGEGTQYF.

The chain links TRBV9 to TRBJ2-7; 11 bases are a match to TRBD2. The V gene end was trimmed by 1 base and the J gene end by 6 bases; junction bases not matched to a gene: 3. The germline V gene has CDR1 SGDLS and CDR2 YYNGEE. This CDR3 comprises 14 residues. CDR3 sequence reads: CASSVLAGGREQYF. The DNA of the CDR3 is TGTGCCAGCAGCGTACTAGCGGGAGGTCGCGAGCAGTACTTC.

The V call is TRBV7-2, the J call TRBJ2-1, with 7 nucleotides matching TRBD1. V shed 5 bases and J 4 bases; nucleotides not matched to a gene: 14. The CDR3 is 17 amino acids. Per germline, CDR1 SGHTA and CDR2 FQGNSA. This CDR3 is CASSPGTVGRLYNEQFF. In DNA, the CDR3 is TGTGCCAGCAGCCCCGGGACAGTAGGACGCCTTTACAATGAGCAGTTCTTC.

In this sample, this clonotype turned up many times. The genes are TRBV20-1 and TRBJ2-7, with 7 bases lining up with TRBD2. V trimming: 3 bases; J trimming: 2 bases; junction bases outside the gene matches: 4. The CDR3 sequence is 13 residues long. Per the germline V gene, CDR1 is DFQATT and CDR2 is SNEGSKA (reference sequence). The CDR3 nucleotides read TGCAGTGCTAGGTCTAGCGGCCCCTACGAGCAGTACTTC. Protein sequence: CSARSSGPYEQYF.

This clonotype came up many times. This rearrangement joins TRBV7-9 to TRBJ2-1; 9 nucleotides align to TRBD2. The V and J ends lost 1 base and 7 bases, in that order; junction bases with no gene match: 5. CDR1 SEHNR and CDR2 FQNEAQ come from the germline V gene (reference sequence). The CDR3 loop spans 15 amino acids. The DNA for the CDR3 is TGTGCCAGCAGCTTAGGCGGGAGGGCCGAGAATGAGCAGTTCTTC. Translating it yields CASSLGGRAENEQFF.

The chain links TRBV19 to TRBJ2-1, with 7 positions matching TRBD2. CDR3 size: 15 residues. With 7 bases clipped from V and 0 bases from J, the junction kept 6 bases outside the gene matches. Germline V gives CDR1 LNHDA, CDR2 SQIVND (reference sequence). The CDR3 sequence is CASIGRLSSYNEQFF. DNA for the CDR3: TGTGCCAGTATCGGGAGGCTCAGCTCCTACAATGAGCAGTTCTTC. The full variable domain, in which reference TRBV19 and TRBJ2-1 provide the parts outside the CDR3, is DGGITQSPKYLFRKEGQNVTLSCEQNLNHDAMYWYRQDPGQGLRLIYYSQIVNDFQKGDIAEGYSVSREKKESFPLTVTSAQKNPTAFYLCASIGRLSSYNEQFFGPGTRLTVL.

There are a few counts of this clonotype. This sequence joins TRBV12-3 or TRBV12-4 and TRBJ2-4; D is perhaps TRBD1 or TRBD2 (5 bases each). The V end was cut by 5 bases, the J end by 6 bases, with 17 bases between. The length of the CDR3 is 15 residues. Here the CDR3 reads CASSPPGQALNIQYF. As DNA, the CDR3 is TGTGCCAGCAGTCCCCCGGGGCAGGCCCTAAACATTCAGTACTTC.

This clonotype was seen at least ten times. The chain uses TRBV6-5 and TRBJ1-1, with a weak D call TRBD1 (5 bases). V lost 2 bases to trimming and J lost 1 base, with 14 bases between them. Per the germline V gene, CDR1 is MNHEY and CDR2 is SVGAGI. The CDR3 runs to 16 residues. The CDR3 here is CASSYTVGVGNTEAFF. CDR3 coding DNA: TGTGCCAGCAGTTACACGGTGGGGGTTGGGAACACTGAAGCTTTCTTT.